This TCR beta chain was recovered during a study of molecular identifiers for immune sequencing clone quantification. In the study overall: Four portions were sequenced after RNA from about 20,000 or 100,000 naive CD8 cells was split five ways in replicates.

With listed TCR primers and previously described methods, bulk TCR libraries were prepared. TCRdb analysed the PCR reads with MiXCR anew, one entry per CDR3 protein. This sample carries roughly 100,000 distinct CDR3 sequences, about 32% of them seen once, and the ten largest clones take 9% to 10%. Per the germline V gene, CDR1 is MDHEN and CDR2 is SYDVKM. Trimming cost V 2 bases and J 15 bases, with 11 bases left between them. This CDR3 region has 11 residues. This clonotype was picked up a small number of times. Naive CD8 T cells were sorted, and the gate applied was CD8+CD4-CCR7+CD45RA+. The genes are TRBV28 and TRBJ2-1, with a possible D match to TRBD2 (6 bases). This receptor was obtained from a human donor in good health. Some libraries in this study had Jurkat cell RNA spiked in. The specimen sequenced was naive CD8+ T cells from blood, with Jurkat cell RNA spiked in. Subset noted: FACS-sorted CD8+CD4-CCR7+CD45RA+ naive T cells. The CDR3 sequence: CASSLGGTRFF. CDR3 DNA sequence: TGTGCCAGCAGTTTAGGAGGGACTCGGTTCTTC.